Described below is a single TCR beta chain sequence and its context. The data belong to a study of T cells in Graves' hyperthyroidism and ophthalmopathy. Amplified regions were TCR beta CDR3 sequences from RNA transcripts. The primer set for the first-round RT-PCR of the TCR CDR3 was HTBI. From the multiplex PCR reads, TCRdb called clonotypes with MiXCR, one entry per CDR3 protein. The sample yields approximately 420,000 distinct CDR3 sequences, 15% seen once. The CDR3 is 14 residues long. Germline values: CDR1 DFQATT, CDR2 SNEGSKA (reference sequence). V shed 3 bases and J shed 0 bases, with 9 bases lying between them.

The gene calls are TRBV20-1 and TRBJ1-3, with D unresolved. What was sequenced was blood. The clonotype originates from a woman in her 30s with Graves' hyperthyroidism. The CDR3 DNA follows: TGCAGTGCTAGTATAGAAAACTCTGGAAACACCATATATTTT. As protein: CSASIENSGNTIYF.